The rows below give T cell receptor beta chains drawn from one sample of a study of T cell changes during pregnancy in multiple sclerosis. Profiled with immunoSEQ multiplex PCR; TCRdb holds only in-frame clones, not every one. The sample shows fewer than 140,000 clones, roughly nine tenths of them seen only once. The material was peripheral blood, obtained before pregnancy. The receptors shown here come from a female donor with multiple sclerosis, enrolled in a pregnancy study. The conserved cysteine and the conserved F or W are not part of the CDR3 here.

TRBV18 13 ASSQGFGENSPLH
TRBV9 10 ASTPGGNEQF
TRBV30 11 AWRTSVYNEQF
TRBV5-1 12 ASSLGGPNVGYT
TRBV7-7 12 ASSLRGIQETQY
TRBV28 11 ASSLAPGETQY
TRBV9 13 ASSGHASTNEKLF
TRBV7-3 13 ASSLEGRGTSGYT
TRBV12-2 16 ASRSPRTAIPTNEKLF
TRBV29-1 13 SVEGLAGRHGELF
TRBV10-3 11 AISPGHRNEQY
TRBV7-3 11 ASSLSFTDTQY
TRBV5-4 13 ASSPPSGNSYEQY
TRBV2 12 ASRRLASTDTQY
TRBV28 13 ASSSSGRGGDEQY
TRBV28 15 ASSSPGGGRDTDTQY
TRBV28 15 ASSLISGGVSNQPQH
TRBV30 12 AWSVLELPYEQY
TRBV30 15 AWSAGTSGLDSETQY
TRBV30 14 AWERYDSSYNSPLH
TRBV7-3 12 ASSLTGGDTEAF
TRBV7-9 13 ASSLGTSPNTEAF
TRBV13 12 ASSLGTSGNEQF
TRBV5-6 11 ASSLGEGGTQY
TRBV14 11 ASSQAAAYEQY
TRBV7-2 14 ASSARTSPRNTEAF
TRBV18 13 ASSPVPGGTYEQY
TRBV30 13 AWSGAGQGPWGYT
TRBV6-4 15 ASRAGTGVGMNTEAF